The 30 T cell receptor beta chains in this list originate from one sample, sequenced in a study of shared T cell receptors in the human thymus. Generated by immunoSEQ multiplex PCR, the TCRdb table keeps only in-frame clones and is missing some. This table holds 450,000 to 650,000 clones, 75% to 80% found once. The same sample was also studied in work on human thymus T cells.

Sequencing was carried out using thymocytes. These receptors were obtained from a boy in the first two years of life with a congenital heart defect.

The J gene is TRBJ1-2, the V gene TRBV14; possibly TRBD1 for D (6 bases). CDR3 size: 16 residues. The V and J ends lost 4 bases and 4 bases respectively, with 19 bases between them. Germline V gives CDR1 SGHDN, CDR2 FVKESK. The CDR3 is CASSLVADSGLYGYTF. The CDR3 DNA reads TGTGCCAGCAGCCTTGTGGCGGACAGCGGACTCTATGGCTACACCTTC. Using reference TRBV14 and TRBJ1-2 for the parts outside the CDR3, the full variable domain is EAGVTQFPSHSVIEKGQTVTLRCDPISGHDNLYWYRRVMGKEIKFLLHFVKESKQDESGMPNNRFLAERTGGTYSTLKVQPAELEDSGVYFCASSLVADSGLYGYTFGSGTRLTVV.

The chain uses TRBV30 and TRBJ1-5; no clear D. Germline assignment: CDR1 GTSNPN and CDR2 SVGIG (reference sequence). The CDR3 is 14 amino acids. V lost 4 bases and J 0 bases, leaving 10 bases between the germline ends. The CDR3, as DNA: TGTGCCTGGACTCTGGGAGCTAGCAATCAGCCCCAGCATTTT. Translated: CAWTLGASNQPQHF.

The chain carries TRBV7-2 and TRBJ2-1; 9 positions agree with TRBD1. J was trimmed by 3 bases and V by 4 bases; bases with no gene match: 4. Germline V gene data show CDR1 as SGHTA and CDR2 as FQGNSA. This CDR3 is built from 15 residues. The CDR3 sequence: CASSWGQGVYNEQFF. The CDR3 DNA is TGTGCCAGCAGCTGGGGACAGGGAGTCTACAATGAGCAGTTCTTC. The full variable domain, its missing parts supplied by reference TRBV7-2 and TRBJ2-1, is GAGVSQSPSNKVTEKGKDVELRCDPISGHTALYWYRQSLGQGLEFLIYFQGNSAPDKSGLPSDRFSAERTGGSVSTLTIQRTQQEDSAVYLCASSWGQGVYNEQFFGPGTRLTVL.

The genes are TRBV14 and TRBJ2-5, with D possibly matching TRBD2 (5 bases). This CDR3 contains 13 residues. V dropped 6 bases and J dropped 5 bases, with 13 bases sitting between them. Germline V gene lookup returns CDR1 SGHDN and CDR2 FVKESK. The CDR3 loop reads CASSTCGCETQYF. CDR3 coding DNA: TGTGCCAGCAGTACTTGCGGGTGCGAGACCCAGTACTTC.

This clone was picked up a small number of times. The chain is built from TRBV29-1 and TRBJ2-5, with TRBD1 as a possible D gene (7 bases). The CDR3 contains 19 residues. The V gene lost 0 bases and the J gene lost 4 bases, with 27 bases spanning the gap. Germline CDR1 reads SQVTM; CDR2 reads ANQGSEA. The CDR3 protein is CSVEEAAKEGAPEGETQYF. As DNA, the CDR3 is TGCAGCGTTGAAGAAGCGGCCAAGGAGGGGGCCCCCGAGGGAGAGACCCAGTACTTC.

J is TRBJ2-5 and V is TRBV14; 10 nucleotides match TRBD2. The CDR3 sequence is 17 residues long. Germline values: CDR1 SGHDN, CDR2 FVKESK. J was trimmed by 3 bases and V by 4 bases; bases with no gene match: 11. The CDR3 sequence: CASSPGLAGVFEETQYF. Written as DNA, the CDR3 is TGTGCCAGCAGCCCCGGTCTAGCGGGAGTGTTTGAAGAGACCCAGTACTTC.

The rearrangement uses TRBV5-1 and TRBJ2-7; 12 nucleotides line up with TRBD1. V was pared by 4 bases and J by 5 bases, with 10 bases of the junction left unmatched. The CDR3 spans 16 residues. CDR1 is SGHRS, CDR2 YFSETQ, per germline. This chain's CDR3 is CASSPLHGTGGHEQYF. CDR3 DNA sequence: TGCGCCAGCAGCCCACTCCATGGGACAGGGGGCCACGAGCAGTACTTC.

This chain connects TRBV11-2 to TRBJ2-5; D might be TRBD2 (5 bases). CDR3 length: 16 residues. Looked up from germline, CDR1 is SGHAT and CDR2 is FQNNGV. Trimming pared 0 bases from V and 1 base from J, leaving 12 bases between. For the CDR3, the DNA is TGTGCCAGCAGCTTAGACCCCCCGAGCGGCCAAGAGACCCAGTACTTC. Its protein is CASSLDPPSGQETQYF. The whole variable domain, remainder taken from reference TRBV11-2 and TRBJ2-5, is EAGVAQSPRYKIIEKRQSVAFWCNPISGHATLYWYQQILGQGPKLLIQFQNNGVVDDSQLPKDRFSAERLKGVDSTLKIQPAKLEDSAVYLCASSLDPPSGQETQYFGPGTRLLVL.

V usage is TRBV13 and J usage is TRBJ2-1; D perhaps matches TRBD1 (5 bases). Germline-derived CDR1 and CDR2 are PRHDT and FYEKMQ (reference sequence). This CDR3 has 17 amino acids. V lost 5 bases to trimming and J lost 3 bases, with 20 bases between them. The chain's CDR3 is CASSTPTTEAFYNEQFF. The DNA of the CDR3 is TGTGCCAGCAGCACCCCGACGACAGAGGCGTTCTACAATGAGCAGTTCTTC. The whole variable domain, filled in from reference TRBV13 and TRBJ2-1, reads AAGVIQSPRHLIKEKRETATLKCYPIPRHDTVYWYQQGPGQDPQFLISFYEKMQSDKGSIPDRFSAQQFSDYHSELNMSSLELGDSALYFCASSTPTTEAFYNEQFFGPGTRLTVL.

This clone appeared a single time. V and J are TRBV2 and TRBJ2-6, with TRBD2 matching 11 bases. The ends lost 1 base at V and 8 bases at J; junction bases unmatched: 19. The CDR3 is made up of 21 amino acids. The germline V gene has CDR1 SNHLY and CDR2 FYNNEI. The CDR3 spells CASSEVTSGKGPTLSSNVLTF. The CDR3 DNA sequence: TGTGCCAGCAGTGAAGTGACTAGCGGGAAAGGTCCGACTCTGTCTTCCAACGTCCTGACTTTC.

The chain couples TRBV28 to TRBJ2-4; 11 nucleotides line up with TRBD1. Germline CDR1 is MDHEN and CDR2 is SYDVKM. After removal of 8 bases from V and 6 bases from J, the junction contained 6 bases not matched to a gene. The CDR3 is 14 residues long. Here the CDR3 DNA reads TGTGCCAGCTCCGCCGGGACAGGGGGAAACATTCAGTACTTC. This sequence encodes CASSAGTGGNIQYF.

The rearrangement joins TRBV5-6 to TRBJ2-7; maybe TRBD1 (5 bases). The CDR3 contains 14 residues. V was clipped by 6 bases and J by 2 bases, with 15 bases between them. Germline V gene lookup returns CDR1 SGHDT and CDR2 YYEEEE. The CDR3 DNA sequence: TGTGCCAGCACCTCCGGCAGGGCCCCCTACGAGCAGTACTTC. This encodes CASTSGRAPYEQYF. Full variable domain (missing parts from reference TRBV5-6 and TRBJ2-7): DAGVTQSPTHLIKTRGQQVTLRCSPKSGHDTVSWYQQALGQGPQFIFQYYEEEERQRGNFPDRFSGHQFPNYSSELNVNALLLGDSALYLCASTSGRAPYEQYFGPGTRLTVT.

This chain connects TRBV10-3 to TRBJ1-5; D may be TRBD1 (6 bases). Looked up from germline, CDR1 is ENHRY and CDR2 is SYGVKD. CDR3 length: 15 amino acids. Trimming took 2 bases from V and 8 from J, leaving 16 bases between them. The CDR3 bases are TGTGCCATCAGTGAGAGAGGGCAGGGGATTGAGCCCCAGCATTTT. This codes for CAISERGQGIEPQHF.

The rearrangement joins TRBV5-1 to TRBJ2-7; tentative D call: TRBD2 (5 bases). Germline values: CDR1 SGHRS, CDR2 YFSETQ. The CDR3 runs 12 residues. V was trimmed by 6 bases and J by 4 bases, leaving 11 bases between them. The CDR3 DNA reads TGCGCCAGCACCTCCCCGGGGTACGAGCAGTACTTC. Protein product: CASTSPGYEQYF.

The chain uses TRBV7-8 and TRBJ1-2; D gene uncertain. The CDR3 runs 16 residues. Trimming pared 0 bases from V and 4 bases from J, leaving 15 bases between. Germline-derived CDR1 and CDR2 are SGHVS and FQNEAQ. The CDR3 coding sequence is TGTGCCAGCAGCTTAGCGGAGGACTCCTGGCCCTATGGCTACACCTTC. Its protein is CASSLAEDSWPYGYTF.

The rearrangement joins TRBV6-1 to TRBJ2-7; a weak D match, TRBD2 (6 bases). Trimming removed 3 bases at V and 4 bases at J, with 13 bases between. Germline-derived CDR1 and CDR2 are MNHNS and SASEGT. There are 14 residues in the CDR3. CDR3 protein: CASSESGGGYEQYF. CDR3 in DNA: TGTGCCAGCAGTGAGTCGGGTGGGGGGTACGAGCAGTACTTC.

The CDR3 sequence: CASSPLLAGVSTDTQYF. In DNA form, the CDR3 reads TGCGCCAGCAGCCCCCTACTAGCGGGCGTAAGCACAGATACGCAGTATTTT. The chain employs TRBV4-3 and TRBJ2-3, with 9 bases identical to TRBD2. The junction had 8 bases not matched to a gene; V was cut back by 4 bases and J by 0 bases. This CDR3 region has 17 residues. The germline V gene encodes CDR1 LGHNA and CDR2 YSLEER.

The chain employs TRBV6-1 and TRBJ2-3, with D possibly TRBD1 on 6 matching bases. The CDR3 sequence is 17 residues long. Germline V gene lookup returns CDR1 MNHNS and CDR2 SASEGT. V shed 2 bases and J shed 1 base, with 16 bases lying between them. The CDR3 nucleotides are TGTGCCAGCAGTGAAATCACTAGTGGGGGCCGCACAGATACGCAGTATTTT. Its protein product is CASSEITSGGRTDTQYF.

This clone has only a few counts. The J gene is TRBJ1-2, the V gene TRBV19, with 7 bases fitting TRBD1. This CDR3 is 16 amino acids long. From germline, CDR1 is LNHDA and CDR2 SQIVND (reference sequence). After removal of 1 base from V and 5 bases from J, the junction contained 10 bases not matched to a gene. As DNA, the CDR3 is TGTGCCAGTAGTATAGGGGCAGGGGGAAAGGAGTATGGCTACACCTTC. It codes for CASSIGAGGKEYGYTF.

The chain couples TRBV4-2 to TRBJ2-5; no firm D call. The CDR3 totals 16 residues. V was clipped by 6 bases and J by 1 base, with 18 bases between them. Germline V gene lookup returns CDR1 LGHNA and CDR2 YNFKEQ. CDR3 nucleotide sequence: TGTGCCAGCAGTCCAAGAGGAGCGAGCGCCCAAGAGACCCAGTACTTC. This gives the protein CASSPRGASAQETQYF.

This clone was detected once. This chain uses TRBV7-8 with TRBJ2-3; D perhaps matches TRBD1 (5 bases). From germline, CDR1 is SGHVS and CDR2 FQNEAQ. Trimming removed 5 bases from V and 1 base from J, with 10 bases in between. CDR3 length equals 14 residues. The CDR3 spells CASSPVGGTDTQYF. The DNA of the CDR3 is TGTGCCAGCAGCCCGGTAGGGGGCACAGATACGCAGTATTTT.

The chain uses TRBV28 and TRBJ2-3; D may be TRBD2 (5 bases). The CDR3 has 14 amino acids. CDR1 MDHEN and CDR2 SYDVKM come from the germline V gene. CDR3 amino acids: CAVSVPIPTDTQYF. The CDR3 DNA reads TGTGCAGTTAGCGTTCCAATACCCACAGATACGCAGTATTTT. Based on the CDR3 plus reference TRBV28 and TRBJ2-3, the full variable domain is DVKVTQSSRYLVKRTGEKVFLECVQDMDHENMFWYRQDPGLGLRLIYFSYDVKMKEKGDIPEGYSVSREKKERFSLILESASTNQTSMYLCAVSVPIPTDTQYFGPGTRLTVL.

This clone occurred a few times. DNA of the CDR3: TGCGCCAGCAGCCAAGATCAGGGACAGGGGTCTCCCTACGAGCAGTACTTC. Translating gives CASSQDQGQGSPYEQYF. This chain joins TRBV4-3 and TRBJ2-7; 10 bases align to TRBD1. This CDR3 is 17 amino acids long. V was clipped by 0 bases and J by 2 bases; unmatched bases: 7. In germline, CDR1 is LGHNA, CDR2 YSLEER.

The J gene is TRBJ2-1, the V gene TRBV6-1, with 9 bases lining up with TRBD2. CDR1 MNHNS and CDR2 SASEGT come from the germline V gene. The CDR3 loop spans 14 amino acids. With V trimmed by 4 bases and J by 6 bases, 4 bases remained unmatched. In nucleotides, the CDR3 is TGTGCCAGCAGTGCCGGGCGGGAGGGCAATGAGCAGTTCTTC. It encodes CASSAGREGNEQFF.

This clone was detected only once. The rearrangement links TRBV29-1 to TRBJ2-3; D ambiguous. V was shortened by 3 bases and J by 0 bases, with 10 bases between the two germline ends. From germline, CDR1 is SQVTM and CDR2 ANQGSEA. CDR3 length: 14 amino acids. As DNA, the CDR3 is TGCAGCGTTGATTTTGCGGCTAGCACAGATACGCAGTATTTT. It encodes CSVDFAASTDTQYF.

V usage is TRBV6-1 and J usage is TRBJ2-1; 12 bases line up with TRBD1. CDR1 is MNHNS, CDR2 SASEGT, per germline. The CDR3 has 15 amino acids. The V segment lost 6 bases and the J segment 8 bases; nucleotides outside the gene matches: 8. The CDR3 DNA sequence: TGTGCCAGCAGCTTTACCGGGACAGGGGGCTATGAGCAGTTCTTC. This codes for CASSFTGTGGYEQFF.

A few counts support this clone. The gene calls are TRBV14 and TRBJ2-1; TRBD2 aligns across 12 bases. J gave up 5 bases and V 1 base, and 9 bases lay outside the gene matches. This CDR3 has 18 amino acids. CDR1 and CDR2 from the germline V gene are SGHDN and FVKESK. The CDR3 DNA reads TGTGCCAGCAGCCAAGTCCCTAGCGGGAGGGTGTTGGACAATGAGCAGTTCTTC. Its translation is CASSQVPSGRVLDNEQFF.

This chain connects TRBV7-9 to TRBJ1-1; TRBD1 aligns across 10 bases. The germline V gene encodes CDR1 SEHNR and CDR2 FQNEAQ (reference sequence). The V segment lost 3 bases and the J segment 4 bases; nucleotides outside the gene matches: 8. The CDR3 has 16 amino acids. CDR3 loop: CASSFGRQGAITEAFF. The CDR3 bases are TGTGCCAGCAGCTTTGGGAGACAGGGGGCGATCACTGAAGCTTTCTTT.

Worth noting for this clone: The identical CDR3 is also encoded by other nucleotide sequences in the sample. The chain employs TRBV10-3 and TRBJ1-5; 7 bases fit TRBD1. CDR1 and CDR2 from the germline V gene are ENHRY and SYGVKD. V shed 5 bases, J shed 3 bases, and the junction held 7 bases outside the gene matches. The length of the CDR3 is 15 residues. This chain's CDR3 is CAISPGGIDNQPQHF. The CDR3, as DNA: TGTGCCATCAGTCCAGGGGGGATAGACAATCAGCCCCAGCATTTT.

CDR3 sequence: CASSGDSLNTEAFF. CDR3 DNA sequence: TGTGCCAGCAGCGGGGACAGCCTGAACACTGAAGCTTTCTTT. The chain uses TRBV9 and TRBJ1-1; the match to TRBD1 covers 7 bases. The CDR3 contains 14 residues. J was trimmed by 0 bases and V by 3 bases; bases with no gene match: 2. Germline-derived CDR1 and CDR2 are SGDLS and YYNGEE.